The 27 T cell receptor beta chains listed next were all sequenced from one sample in a study of CD8+CD57+ T cells in acquired aplastic anemia. Patients picked for sequencing had shown CD8+CD57+ cell expansion detected by flow cytometry. Genomic DNA was employed as the template in profiling TCR beta VDJ and CDR3. TCRdb itself ran the reads through MiXCR, one entry per CDR3 protein. The repertoire holds 150,000 or so distinct CDR3 sequences, with more than 45% as singletons. The sample comprised sorted CD4+, CD8+, or CD8+CD57+ T cells (not recorded which) from PBMCs. The source is a human donor with aplastic anemia.

The CDR3 spells CSAYRTGELFF. The CDR3 DNA is TGCAGTGCTTACAGGACCGGGGAGCTGTTTTTT. The V and J genes are TRBV20-1 and TRBJ2-2; a weak D match, TRBD1 (5 bases). The CDR3 spans 11 residues. CDR1 and CDR2 (germline): DFQATT, SNEGSKA (reference sequence). V lost 5 bases to trimming and J lost 5 bases, with 6 bases between them.

This clonotype was counted ten times or more. The chain uses TRBV20-1 and TRBJ2-3, with TRBD2 matching 11 bases. CDR3 size: 15 residues. The trim removed 1 base at V and 4 bases at J, leaving 4 bases unmatched. Germline V CDR1 and CDR2: DFQATT, SNEGSKA (reference sequence). The CDR3 region has the DNA TGCAGTGCTAGAGGACTAGCGGGACTGGCAGATACGCAGTATTTT. Protein: CSARGLAGLADTQYF.

This rearrangement joins TRBV29-1 to TRBJ1-5; tentatively, D is TRBD1 (5 bases). V gave up 6 bases and J gave up 0 bases, with 9 bases separating them. This CDR3 comprises 13 residues. CDR1 and CDR2 (germline): SQVTM, ANQGSEA. CDR3 sequence reads: CSVRQNSNQPQHF. For the CDR3, the DNA is TGCAGCGTAAGACAGAATAGCAATCAGCCCCAGCATTTT.

The chain joins TRBV10-3 to TRBJ1-5; 7 bases agree with TRBD1. V gave up 9 bases and J gave up 2 bases; unmatched junction bases: 10. This CDR3 has 15 amino acids. The germline V gene encodes CDR1 ENHRY and CDR2 SYGVKD. CDR3 coding DNA: TGTGCCATTAAACAGGGGTCAAGCGGCAATCAGCCCCAGCATTTT. It yields the protein CAIKQGSSGNQPQHF.

The chain couples TRBV18 to TRBJ2-2; D is uncertain. The CDR3 sequence is 11 residues long. Per germline, CDR1 KGHSH and CDR2 LQKENI. The germline V and J ends were trimmed by 3 bases and 8 bases, with 4 bases remaining between them. The CDR3 loop is CASSPRGELFF. In DNA form, the CDR3 reads TGTGCCAGCTCACCGAGGGGGGAGCTGTTTTTT.

The rearrangement joins TRBV10-3 to TRBJ2-7; tentatively, D is TRBD1 or TRBD2 (5 bases each). The germline V gene encodes CDR1 ENHRY and CDR2 SYGVKD. This CDR3 has 12 amino acids. The V and J ends lost 6 bases and 3 bases respectively, with 9 bases between them. DNA for the CDR3: TGTGCCATCAGACGGGACGGCTACGAGCAGTACTTC. Translating it yields CAIRRDGYEQYF.

This clonotype occurred many times. The genes are TRBV6-4 and TRBJ2-7; 8 bases are a match to TRBD1. The length of the CDR3 is 16 residues. V was clipped by 2 bases and J by 3 bases; unmatched bases: 9. Germline V CDR1 and CDR2: MRHNA, SNTAGT. The CDR3 loop reads CASSDEADRAGYEQYF. As DNA, the CDR3 is TGTGCCAGCAGTGACGAGGCGGACAGGGCCGGCTACGAGCAGTACTTC.

This clonotype appeared once. The chain employs TRBV15 and TRBJ2-1; D gene uncertain. Trimming took 2 bases from V and 10 from J, leaving 9 bases between them. From germline, CDR1 is LNHNV and CDR2 YYDKDF (reference sequence). The CDR3 loop spans 12 amino acids. CDR3 nucleotide sequence: TGTGCCACCAGCAGAATACGTGACGAGCAGTTCTTC. Encoded protein: CATSRIRDEQFF.

This clonotype has at least ten counts. The chain has TRBV4-1 and TRBJ2-3; a weak D match, TRBD2 (6 bases). With 0 bases removed from V and 5 bases from J, the gap between germline ends came to 12 bases. Germline assignment: CDR1 MGHRA and CDR2 YSYEKL. The CDR3 loop spans 15 amino acids. The CDR3 is CASSQDPGTLDTQYF. In DNA form, the CDR3 reads TGCGCCAGCAGCCAAGATCCCGGGACTTTAGATACGCAGTATTTT.

The rearrangement uses TRBV5-6 and TRBJ1-4, with D hard to call. The V end was cut by 6 bases, the J end by 5 bases, with 14 bases between. The germline V gene encodes CDR1 SGHDT and CDR2 YYEEEE. The CDR3 is 14 residues long. The CDR3 coding sequence is TGTGCCAGCAAAGTCGCGGCCGTCAATGAAAAACTGTTTTTT. Amino acid sequence: CASKVAAVNEKLFF.

This clonotype was counted between two and nine times. Since a much larger clone is just one base distant, this may be a read error. Since the CDR3 does not end with the conserved phenylalanine or tryptophan, this likely comes from a read error. This chain links TRBV2 with TRBJ1-3; D is ambiguous. V was shortened by 7 bases and J by 0 bases, with 13 bases between the two germline ends. The CDR3 length is 15 residues. Germline V lookup: CDR1 SNHLY, CDR2 FYNNEI. The CDR3 DNA is TGTGCCAGCATTTCGGACCGAGTCTCTGGAAACACCATATATCTT. Its translation: CASISDRVSGNTIYL.

This chain links TRBV11-2 with TRBJ2-1; 8 nucleotides align to TRBD2. There are 16 residues in the CDR3. Germline-derived CDR1 and CDR2 are SGHAT and FQNNGV. V lost 4 bases to trimming and J lost 8 bases; unmatched junction nucleotides: 13. The CDR3, as DNA: TGTGCCAGCAGCTCCTCAGGCGGGGGGCGCGGCGATGAGCAGTTCTTC. Translated: CASSSSGGGRGDEQFF.

With regard to this clonotype: A much larger clonotype is one base distant, so this may be a read error. The V and J genes are TRBV9 and TRBJ1-5, with TRBD1 matching 7 bases. The CDR3 is made up of 16 amino acids. The V gene's germline CDR1 is SGDLS and CDR2 YYNGEE. This chain's CDR3 is CTSSYNRGGSNQPQHF. As DNA, the CDR3 is TGTACCAGCAGCTACAACAGGGGTGGGAGCAATCAGCCCCAGCATTTT.

This clonotype was observed at least ten times. The rearrangement joins TRBV25-1 to TRBJ2-7, with D perhaps TRBD2 (7 bases). Deletions cut 0 bases from V and 5 bases from J, with 11 bases between. Germline CDR1 and CDR2: MGHDK and SYGVNS. CDR3 length: 14 residues. CDR3 nucleotide sequence: TGTGCCAGCAGTGAATACACAGGGAGGGACGAGCAGTACTTC. Translated: CASSEYTGRDEQYF.

V is TRBV27 and J is TRBJ2-7; 10 nucleotides line up with TRBD1. Germline V CDR1 and CDR2: MNHEY, SMNVEV (reference sequence). V was clipped by 4 bases and J by 3 bases; unmatched bases: 3. The CDR3 consists of 14 residues. This chain's CDR3 is CASSSRTGGYEQYF. In DNA form, the CDR3 reads TGTGCCAGCAGTTCACGGACAGGGGGCTACGAGCAGTACTTC.

The chain joins TRBV19 to TRBJ2-3; the D is unclear. Germline lookup yields CDR1 LNHDA and CDR2 SQIVND (reference sequence). With 7 bases removed from V and 6 bases from J, the gap between germline ends came to 17 bases. The CDR3 has 14 residues. The CDR3 bases are TGTGCCAGTACACCCAGTAGAGACTCCGATACGCAGTATTTT. As protein: CASTPSRDSDTQYF.

This clonotype was picked up many times. The CDR3 region is CASSSQYNEQFF. The CDR3 DNA follows: TGTGCCAGCAGCTCCCAATACAATGAGCAGTTCTTC. This chain links TRBV28 with TRBJ2-1; D not resolved. V shed 6 bases and J shed 4 bases, with 7 bases lying between them. This CDR3 has 12 amino acids. In germline, CDR1 is MDHEN, CDR2 SYDVKM.

The rearrangement joins TRBV11-1 to TRBJ2-1, with a tentative D call TRBD2 (5 bases). The germline V gene encodes CDR1 SGHAT and CDR2 FQDESV (reference sequence). This CDR3 spans 14 amino acids. V gave up 1 base and J gave up 9 bases, with 13 bases separating them. The CDR3 DNA reads as TGTGCCAGCAGCTTAGAGTGGGCAGGAGGTGAGCAGTTCTTC. Translating it yields CASSLEWAGGEQFF.

This clonotype came up many times. This chain connects TRBV19 to TRBJ1-3; weak D call: TRBD1 (6 bases). V lost 5 bases and J 0 bases, leaving 11 bases between the germline ends. Germline V gene sequence: CDR1 LNHDA, CDR2 SQIVND (reference sequence). The CDR3 loop spans 15 amino acids. This CDR3 reads CASSYGQSSGNTIYF. In DNA, the CDR3 is TGTGCCAGTAGTTACGGACAGAGCTCTGGAAACACCATATATTTT.

This clonotype was picked up many times. The genes are TRBV5-6 and TRBJ2-7; D not resolved. The CDR3 runs 13 residues. V shed 3 bases and J shed 6 bases, with 13 bases lying between them. Germline assignment: CDR1 SGHDT and CDR2 YYEEEE. Here the CDR3 reads CASSSLPGSEQYF. In DNA form, the CDR3 reads TGTGCCAGCAGCTCCCTCCCAGGCTCCGAGCAGTACTTC.

V and J are TRBV9 and TRBJ1-6; no firm D call. Deletions cut 0 bases from V and 7 bases from J, with 11 bases between. This CDR3 has 15 amino acids. The germline CDR1 and CDR2 sequences are SGDLS and YYNGEE. CDR3 sequence: CASSVDLQLNSPLHF. In nucleotides, the CDR3 is TGTGCCAGCAGCGTAGACTTACAGCTCAATTCACCCCTCCACTTT.

The chain uses TRBV10-3 and TRBJ1-4; D call uncertain. CDR1 is ENHRY, CDR2 SYGVKD, per germline. V was clipped by 3 bases and J by 8 bases, with 4 bases between them. CDR3 length equals 11 residues. CDR3 loop: CAISEGEKLFF. The CDR3 DNA sequence: TGTGCCATCAGTGAAGGAGAAAAACTGTTTTTT.

Comments on this clonotype: At one boundary the junction diverges from the germline segment, which might be a read error. This chain uses TRBV24-1 with TRBJ2-7, with 7 bases fitting TRBD1. Germline V CDR1 and CDR2: KGHDR, SFDVKD. The CDR3 extends over 15 amino acids. CDR3 loop: CATSDRQGASYEQCF. CDR3 DNA sequence: TGTGCCACCAGTGATCGACAGGGTGCGTCCTACGAGCAGTGCTTC.

This clonotype is deemed medium-sized. This chain joins TRBV10-3 and TRBJ2-7; D not certain. Trimming left V 1 base short and J 6 bases short, with 4 bases between. CDR1 is ENHRY, CDR2 SYGVKD, per germline. This CDR3 contains 11 residues. The CDR3 bases are TGTGCCATCAGTGAGTTTGCCGAGCAGTACTTC. Translation gives CAISEFAEQYF.

The chain carries TRBV19 and TRBJ2-7, with D possibly TRBD2 on 7 matching bases. Per the germline V gene, CDR1 is LNHDA and CDR2 is SQIVND (reference sequence). The germline V and J ends were trimmed by 4 bases and 2 bases, with 12 bases remaining between them. The CDR3 runs to 14 residues. The CDR3 region is CASSNQGTTYEQYV. In DNA, the CDR3 is TGTGCCAGTAGTAATCAGGGGACTACCTACGAGCAGTACGTC.

V gene TRBV10-3 combines with J gene TRBJ2-7; tentative D call: TRBD1 (6 bases). There are 13 residues in the CDR3. The V gene lost 5 bases and the J gene lost 2 bases, with 10 bases spanning the gap. Germline loops: CDR1 ENHRY, CDR2 SYGVKD. Here the CDR3 DNA reads TGTGCCATCAGTACGACAGGCACCTACGAGCAGTACTTC. Protein product: CAISTTGTYEQYF.

The V and J genes are TRBV25-1 and TRBJ2-1; tentative D call: TRBD2 (6 bases). Germline V gives CDR1 MGHDK, CDR2 SYGVNS. The CDR3 extends over 13 amino acids. V lost 5 bases, J lost 5 bases, and 10 bases lay in between. DNA for the CDR3: TGTGCCAGCAGTCGGGACTTCCACAATGAGCAGTTCTTC. Translated: CASSRDFHNEQFF.